The 23 T cell receptor beta chains listed next were all sequenced from one sample in a study of beta chain features in type 1 diabetes. Every bit of the isolated RNA underwent reverse transcription, so sequencing read expressed TCRB transcripts. Data came from immunoSEQ multiplex PCR; TCRdb stores just in-frame clones and leaves some out. The table shows around 250,000 clones, with around 68% occurring only once. Material for sequencing was naive CD4+ T cells from blood. The receptor source for this set is a man aged 25 to 40 in good health.

The chain links TRBV5-1 to TRBJ2-7; 8 bases are shared with TRBD2. The V gene's germline CDR1 is SGHRS and CDR2 YFSETQ. CDR3 length equals 16 residues. Trimming took 3 bases from V and 2 from J; bases not matched to a gene: 10. The CDR3 reads CASSWSPAGGTYEQYF. The CDR3 DNA reads as TGCGCCAGCAGCTGGAGTCCGGCGGGAGGCACCTACGAGCAGTACTTC.

Of note for this clone: The same CDR3 can be traced to other DNA sequences in this sample. This chain joins TRBV29-1 and TRBJ2-7; D remains unclear. CDR3 length equals 11 residues. V shed 5 bases and J shed 1 base, with 6 bases lying between them. Germline lookup yields CDR1 SQVTM and CDR2 ANQGSEA. The CDR3 region is CSVLGSYEQYF. CDR3 coding DNA: TGCAGCGTTCTAGGTTCCTACGAGCAGTACTTC.

V is TRBV30 and J is TRBJ2-2; 7 bases are a match to TRBD1. V was clipped by 3 bases and J by 5 bases; unmatched bases: 12. CDR1 is GTSNPN and CDR2 is SVGIG in the germline V gene (reference sequence). The CDR3 sequence is 16 residues long. Here the CDR3 reads CAWSPQGIALTGELFF. The CDR3 DNA follows: TGTGCCTGGAGCCCACAGGGGATCGCTCTGACCGGGGAGCTGTTTTTT.

The chain employs TRBV30 and TRBJ2-1; TRBD1 agrees at 12 bases. The germline V gene has CDR1 GTSNPN and CDR2 SVGIG (reference sequence). This CDR3 has 16 residues. The J segment lost 15 bases and the V segment lost 0 bases, leaving 15 bases of the junction unmatched. For the CDR3, the DNA is TGTGCCTGGAGTGTGGGGACAGGGGGCTGGGGACCCGGACGGTTCTTC. Its protein is CAWSVGTGGWGPGRFF.

V gene TRBV9 combines with J gene TRBJ2-3; 7 bases line up with TRBD2. CDR1 is SGDLS and CDR2 is YYNGEE in the germline V gene. CDR3 length: 15 residues. Trimming took 4 bases from V and 3 from J; bases not matched to a gene: 8. The CDR3 is CASSRMGGGTDTQYF. The CDR3 DNA is TGTGCCAGCAGCCGCATGGGGGGAGGGACAGATACGCAGTATTTT.

The chain links TRBV29-1 to TRBJ2-2; D ambiguous. Trimming took off 5 bases at V and 1 base at J, with 11 bases between the two ends. This CDR3 contains 14 residues. Germline values: CDR1 SQVTM, CDR2 ANQGSEA. The CDR3: CSVRQLMNTGELFF. The CDR3 bases are TGCAGCGTTCGACAACTAATGAACACCGGGGAGCTGTTTTTT.

This clone has only one observation. V is TRBV18 and J is TRBJ1-1; D is uncertain. V was shortened by 3 bases and J by 6 bases, with 8 bases between the two germline ends. The V gene's germline CDR1 is KGHSH and CDR2 LQKENI. CDR3 length equals 12 residues. DNA for the CDR3: TGTGCCAGCTCACCGAGGTTACCTGAAGCTTTCTTT. Protein product: CASSPRLPEAFF.

Written as DNA, the CDR3 is TGTGCCAGCAGTCGGACTAGCGGCTACAATGAGCAGTTCTTC. Translated: CASSRTSGYNEQFF. The chain recombines TRBV25-1 with TRBJ2-1, with 10 bases that match TRBD2. This CDR3 contains 14 residues. Germline trimming cut 5 bases from V and 3 bases from J; bases unmatched to any gene: 1. Germline V gene sequence: CDR1 MGHDK, CDR2 SYGVNS.

In its sample, this clone was seen once. The chain is built from TRBV30 and TRBJ1-2; D not certain. CDR3 length: 13 amino acids. Germline V gene lookup returns CDR1 GTSNPN and CDR2 SVGIG (reference sequence). Trimming took 3 bases from V and 4 from J, leaving 12 bases between them. The CDR3 DNA sequence: TGTGCCTGGAGCCTCCCCCTCAGCTATGGCTACACCTTC. Translating it yields CAWSLPLSYGYTF.

This clone was detected only a few times. Within the sample, other DNA sequences also encode this same CDR3. CDR3 protein: CASSPQETQYF. CDR3 DNA sequence: TGTGCCAGCAGTCCCCAAGAGACCCAGTACTTC. The chain is built from TRBV2 and TRBJ2-5; D uncertain. The CDR3 consists of 11 residues. Germline V gene data show CDR1 as SNHLY and CDR2 as FYNNEI. V was pared by 5 bases and J by 1 base, with 2 bases between.

This clone has a handful of counts. CDR3 sequence (DNA): TGCAGCGAAACTAGCGGGGACTCCTACAATGAGCAGTTCTTC. Translation gives CSETSGDSYNEQFF. The chain couples TRBV29-1 to TRBJ2-1; 10 positions match TRBD2. This CDR3 region has 14 residues. Germline CDR1 SQVTM, CDR2 ANQGSEA. The ends lost 7 bases at V and 0 bases at J; junction bases unmatched: 3.

The genes are TRBV7-2 and TRBJ2-5; D possibly uses TRBD1 or TRBD2 (5 bases each). CDR1 SGHTA and CDR2 FQGNSA come from the germline V gene. The CDR3 covers 14 residues. V was cut by 6 bases and J by 0 bases, with 11 bases left in between. The CDR3 nucleotides are TGTGCCAGCAGGTCCGGGACGCACCAAGAGACCCAGTACTTC. Protein sequence: CASRSGTHQETQYF. The full variable domain, with the rest looked up from reference TRBV7-2 and TRBJ2-5, is GAGVSQSPSNKVTEKGKDVELRCDPISGHTALYWYRQSLGQGLEFLIYFQGNSAPDKSGLPSDRFSAERTGGSVSTLTIQRTQQEDSAVYLCASRSGTHQETQYFGPGTRLLVL.

The chain is built from TRBV4-2 and TRBJ2-7; 12 bases match TRBD2. Germline V gene data show CDR1 as LGHNA and CDR2 as YNFKEQ. The CDR3 is made up of 15 amino acids. V dropped 1 base and J dropped 4; count of bases not matched to a gene: 2. CDR3 nucleotide sequence: TGTGCCAGCAGCCAAGGACTAGCGGGAGAATACGAGCAGTACTTC. Translated, it gives CASSQGLAGEYEQYF.

Of note for this clone: The same CDR3 arises from other DNA sequences in this sample as well. The chain combines TRBV4-3 with TRBJ2-5, with TRBD2 matching 15 bases. Trimming cost V 6 bases and J 2 bases; bases outside gene matches: 4. The CDR3 is 16 residues long. Germline values: CDR1 LGHNA, CDR2 YSLEER. CDR3 DNA sequence: TGCGCCAGCAGTCAGGGACTAGCGGGAGGACAAGAGACCCAGTACTTC. Translation gives CASSQGLAGGQETQYF.

CDR3 nucleotides: TGTGCCAGCAGCTATCTGACAGGGGGTTACAATGAGCAGTTCTTC. This encodes CASSYLTGGYNEQFF. The chain couples TRBV7-9 to TRBJ2-1, with 9 bases identical to TRBD1. V shed 4 bases and J 4 bases; nucleotides not matched to a gene: 5. CDR1 and CDR2 from the germline V gene are SEHNR and FQNEAQ (reference sequence). The CDR3 totals 15 residues.

This chain links TRBV30 with TRBJ2-6; tentatively, D is TRBD1 (5 bases). Germline V gives CDR1 GTSNPN, CDR2 SVGIG (reference sequence). CDR3 length equals 14 residues. The V and J ends lost 2 bases and 3 bases respectively, with 8 bases between them. The DNA of the CDR3 is TGTGCCTGGAGTCCAGGGTTTGGGGCCAACGTCCTGACTTTC. Its translation is CAWSPGFGANVLTF. The full variable domain, its missing parts supplied by reference TRBV30 and TRBJ2-6, is SQTIHQWPATLVQPVGSPLSLECTVEGTSNPNLYWYRQAAGRGLQLLFYSVGIGQISSEVPQNLSASRPQDRQFILSSKKLLLSDSGFYLCAWSPGFGANVLTFGAGSRLTVL.

The chain employs TRBV19 and TRBJ2-1, with a weak D call TRBD2 (5 bases). Germline assignment: CDR1 LNHDA and CDR2 SQIVND (reference sequence). The ends were cut back, 1 base at V and 6 bases at J, with 10 bases in the middle. This CDR3 spans 14 amino acids. The CDR3 loop is CASSIVGLFNEQFF. For the CDR3, the DNA is TGTGCCAGTAGTATAGTTGGACTTTTCAATGAGCAGTTCTTC.

This chain's CDR3 is CASSMRLAGSTDTQYF. The CDR3 nucleotides are TGTGCCAGCAGCATGAGACTAGCGGGGTCCACAGATACGCAGTATTTT. The chain is built from TRBV5-4 and TRBJ2-3, with 11 bases that match TRBD2. This CDR3 is 16 amino acids long. The J segment lost 2 bases and the V segment lost 4 bases, leaving 6 bases of the junction unmatched. CDR1 is SGHNT and CDR2 is YYREEE in the germline V gene (reference sequence).

V is TRBV7-2 and J is TRBJ2-2; 8 positions agree with TRBD2. Trimming removed 3 bases from V and 2 bases from J; junction bases left unmatched: 8. This CDR3 spans 17 amino acids. Germline CDR1 and CDR2: SGHTA and FQGNSA. The CDR3 coding sequence is TGTGCCAGCAGCTTCCCGGGACTAGGGACCAACACCGGGGAGCTGTTTTTT. Residues: CASSFPGLGTNTGELFF. The full variable domain, rest sourced from reference TRBV7-2 and TRBJ2-2, is GAGVSQSPSNKVTEKGKDVELRCDPISGHTALYWYRQSLGQGLEFLIYFQGNSAPDKSGLPSDRFSAERTGGSVSTLTIQRTQQEDSAVYLCASSFPGLGTNTGELFFGEGSRLTVL.

This clone was detected only a few times. The rearrangement uses TRBV4-1 and TRBJ2-2; D is perhaps TRBD1 (6 bases). CDR1 MGHRA and CDR2 YSYEKL come from the germline V gene. This CDR3 spans 13 amino acids. Trimming shortened V by 5 bases and J by 9 bases, and 13 bases separated the two germline ends. The CDR3: CASSYRARRELFF. For the CDR3, the DNA is TGCGCCAGCAGCTACAGGGCCCGACGGGAGCTGTTTTTT.

The rearrangement uses TRBV20-1 and TRBJ2-7; D unresolved. Germline CDR1 reads DFQATT; CDR2 reads SNEGSKA (reference sequence). V lost 6 bases and J lost 5, with 5 bases in between. This CDR3 is built from 9 residues. In DNA form, the CDR3 reads TGCAGTGCCGCCAACGAGCAGTACTTC. Its protein is CSAANEQYF.

J is TRBJ2-7 and V is TRBV10-3, with 7 bases lining up with TRBD2. The CDR3 has 16 amino acids. The V gene end was trimmed by 0 bases and the J gene end by 0 bases; junction bases not matched to a gene: 5. Germline CDR1 and CDR2: ENHRY and SYGVKD. CDR3 nucleotide sequence: TGTGCCATCAGTGAGTCAGGCGGGAGCTACTCCTACGAGCAGTACTTC. This codes for CAISESGGSYSYEQYF.

The chain has TRBV19 and TRBJ1-2; D possibly corresponds to TRBD1 (5 bases). This CDR3 is built from 14 residues. The germline V and J ends were trimmed by 3 bases and 4 bases, with 12 bases remaining between them. Germline assignment: CDR1 LNHDA and CDR2 SQIVND (reference sequence). The CDR3 reads CASSMLGEGYGYTF. Written as DNA, the CDR3 is TGTGCCAGTAGTATGTTAGGGGAAGGCTATGGCTACACCTTC.